This TCR beta chain was captured in a study of blood T cells in healthy people across ages. The overall study: Researchers report that template switching captured about one barcoded beta molecule per two T cells. General study points: Using unsorted PBMCs precluded a conclusive naive versus antigen-experienced comparison.

A remark on this clonotype: What it binds is not known.

A J-beta primer mix and a sample-barcoded 5' primer were used in a second PCR of about 7 to 12 cycles. Every cDNA was tagged by a template-switch adaptor with 12 random nucleotides. Any given sample supplied a minimum of 2.5 million CDR3-containing paired-end reads. One entry per CDR3 protein, called by TCRdb with MiXCR from the 5' RACE reads. Here the sample spans about 800,000 distinct CDR3 sequences, roughly 64% being singletons. V lost 1 base to trimming and J lost 6 bases, with 7 bases between them. Per the germline V gene, CDR1 is MNHNS and CDR2 is SASEGT. The CDR3 runs to 13 residues. The rearrangement links TRBV6-1 to TRBJ1-5; no definite D call. Sequencing used blood. This TCR was sampled from a man between 25 and 39 years old in good health. The CDR3 DNA sequence: TGTGCCAGCAGTGAAGAAAGGGTTCAGCCCCAGCATTTT. Protein sequence: CASSEERVQPQHF.